What follows is one T cell receptor (beta chain) and its context. The sample is drawn from a study of T-cell reconstitution after alpha-beta-depleted transplantation in children. During its preparation, the TCRbeta library received unique molecular identifiers. MiXCR, run by TCRdb on the PCR reads, gives a single entry per CDR3 protein. The sample lists 210,000 or so distinct CDR3 sequences; approximately 11% were seen once. This CDR3 has 11 residues. The germline CDR1 and CDR2 sequences are SGHRS and YFSETQ. V was shortened by 4 bases and J by 7 bases, with 6 bases between the two germline ends. The source material was PBMCs, sampled before TCRalphabeta/CD19-depleted stem cell transplant. This sequence joins TRBV5-1 and TRBJ2-1; no firm D call. This clonotype originated in a child less than two years old with acute myeloid leukemia, due to receive a stem cell transplant. The CDR3 protein is CASSKKNEQFF. The CDR3 nucleotides read TGCGCCAGCAGCAAGAAAAATGAGCAGTTCTTC. Drawing the rest from reference TRBV5-1 and TRBJ2-1, the complete variable domain is KAGVTQTPRYLIKTRGQQVTLSCSPISGHRSVSWYQQTPGQGLQFLFEYFSETQRNKGNFPGRFSGRQFSNSRSEMNVSTLELGDSALYLCASSKKNEQFFGPGTRLTVL.